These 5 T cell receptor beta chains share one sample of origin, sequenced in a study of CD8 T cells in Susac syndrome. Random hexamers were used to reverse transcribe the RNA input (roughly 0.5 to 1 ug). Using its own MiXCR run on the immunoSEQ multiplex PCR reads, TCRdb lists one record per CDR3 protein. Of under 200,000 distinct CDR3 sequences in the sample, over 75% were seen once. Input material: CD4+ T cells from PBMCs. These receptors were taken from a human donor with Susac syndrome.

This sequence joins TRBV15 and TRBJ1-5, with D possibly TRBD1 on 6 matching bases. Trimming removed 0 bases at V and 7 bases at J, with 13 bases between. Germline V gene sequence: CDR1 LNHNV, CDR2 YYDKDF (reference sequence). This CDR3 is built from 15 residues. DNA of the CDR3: TGTGCCACCAGCAGAGATCAACAGGGTGACCAGCCCCAGCATTTT. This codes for CATSRDQQGDQPQHF.

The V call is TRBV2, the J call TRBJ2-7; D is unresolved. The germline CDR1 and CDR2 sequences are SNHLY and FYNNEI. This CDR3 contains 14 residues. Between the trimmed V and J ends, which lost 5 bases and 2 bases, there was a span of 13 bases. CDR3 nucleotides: TGTGCCAGCAGTAAAACAGAGCTTGCCTACGAGCAGTACTTC. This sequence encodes CASSKTELAYEQYF.

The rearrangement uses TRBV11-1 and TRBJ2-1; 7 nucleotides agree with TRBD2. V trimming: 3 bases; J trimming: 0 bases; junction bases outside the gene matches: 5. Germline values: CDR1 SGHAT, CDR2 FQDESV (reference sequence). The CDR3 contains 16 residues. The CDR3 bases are TGTGCCAGCAGCTTGTTGCGGGGGAGCTCCTACAATGAGCAGTTCTTC. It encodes CASSLLRGSSYNEQFF.

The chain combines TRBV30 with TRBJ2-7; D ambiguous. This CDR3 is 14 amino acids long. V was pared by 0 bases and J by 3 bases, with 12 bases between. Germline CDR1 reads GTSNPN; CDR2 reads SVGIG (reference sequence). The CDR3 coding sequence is TGTGCCTGGAGTGTACTGGGATCCTTCTACGAGCAGTACTTC. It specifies CAWSVLGSFYEQYF. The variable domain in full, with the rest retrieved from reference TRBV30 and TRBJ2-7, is SQTIHQWPATLVQPVGSPLSLECTVEGTSNPNLYWYRQAAGRGLQLLFYSVGIGQISSEVPQNLSASRPQDRQFILSSKKLLLSDSGFYLCAWSVLGSFYEQYFGPGTRLTVT.

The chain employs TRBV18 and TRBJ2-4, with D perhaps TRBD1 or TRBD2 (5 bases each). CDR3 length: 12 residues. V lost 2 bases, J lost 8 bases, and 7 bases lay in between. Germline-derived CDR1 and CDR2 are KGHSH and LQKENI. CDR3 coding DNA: TGTGCCAGCTCACCAGGGGGAGACATTCAGTACTTC. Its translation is CASSPGGDIQYF.